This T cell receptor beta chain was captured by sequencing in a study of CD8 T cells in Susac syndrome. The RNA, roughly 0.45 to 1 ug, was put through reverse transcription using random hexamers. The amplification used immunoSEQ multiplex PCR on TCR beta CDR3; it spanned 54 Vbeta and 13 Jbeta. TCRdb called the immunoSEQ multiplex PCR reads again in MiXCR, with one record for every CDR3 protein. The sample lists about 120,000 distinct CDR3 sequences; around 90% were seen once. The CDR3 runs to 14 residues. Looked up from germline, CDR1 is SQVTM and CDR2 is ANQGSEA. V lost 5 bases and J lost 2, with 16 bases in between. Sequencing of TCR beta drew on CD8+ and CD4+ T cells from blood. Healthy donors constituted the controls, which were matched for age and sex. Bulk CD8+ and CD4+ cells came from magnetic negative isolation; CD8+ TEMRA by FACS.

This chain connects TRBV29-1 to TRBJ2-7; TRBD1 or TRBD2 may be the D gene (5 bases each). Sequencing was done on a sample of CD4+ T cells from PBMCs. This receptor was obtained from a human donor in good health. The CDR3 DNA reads TGCAGCGTTCTCTTAGGGACGGGACCCTACGAGCAGTACTTC. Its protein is CSVLLGTGPYEQYF.